This entry describes one TCR beta chain. The antigen remains undetermined. A read error may produce the germline difference seen at one junction end. This sample is drawn from a study of T-cell reconstitution after alpha-beta-depleted transplantation in children. Overall study results and limits: Among T cells one year after transplant, newly produced cells accounted for most counts and diversity. There were some patients whose high TCRbeta diversity at day 60 came from surviving recipient T cells and thymic progenitors.

A TCRbeta library incorporating unique molecular identifiers was prepared. In TCRdb, the PCR reads were re-called with MiXCR into one record per CDR3 protein. The repertoire holds hundreds of thousands of distinct CDR3 sequences, with roughly 15% as singletons. The CDR3 is 13 residues long. Looked up from germline, CDR1 is SQVTM and CDR2 is ANQGSEA. The origin of this receptor is a boy younger than two who had a stem cell transplant for Wiskott-Aldrich syndrome, so the T cells may come from the graft donor. This sequence joins TRBV29-1 and TRBJ2-1; D uncertain. The sample was PBMCs, mostly from graft donor cells, taken 360 days after TCRalphabeta/CD19-depleted stem cell transplant. The chain's CDR3 is CSGCVSTYDEQFF. Here the CDR3 DNA reads TGCAGCGGGTGCGTGAGTACCTACGATGAGCAGTTCTTC.